This T cell receptor (beta chain) was sequenced in a study of T-cell reconstitution after alpha-beta-depleted transplantation in children (dated by TCRdb to about 2016). At the level of the whole study: Using TCR repertoire profiling, the study quantitatively followed how T-cell immune reconstitution unfolded in children after TCRalphabeta/CD19-depleted allogeneic hematopoietic cell transplantation. The paper as a whole reports these results and caveats: Hyperexpanded clone frequencies declined over subsequent months; after one year, T-cell counts and TCRbeta diversity were mostly attributed to newly produced T cells. The apparently early recovery of alphabetaT-cell counts about two months after transplant reportedly depended on only several hundred rapidly expanded clones that came from non-depleted graft cells. In some patients, the high TCRbeta diversity seen at day 60 was put down to recipient T cells and intrathymic progenitors that had survived conditioning.

Interpreted using the paper, the treatment or condition label stands for: allogeneic hematopoietic cell transplantation with graft depleted of TCRalphabeta T cells and CD19 B cells. Transplant recipients were children who received TCRalphabeta/CD19-depleted allogeneic hematopoietic cell grafts. Concerning this clonotype itself: It has no known antigen specificity. No base quality values were provided; no much bigger clone lies one nucleotide off.

The germline V gene encodes CDR1 SGHDT and CDR2 YYEEEE. V is reduced by 9 bases and J by 0 bases, leaving a spacing of 13 bases between them. Including the terminal cysteine and phenylalanine, the CDR3 comprises 13 residues. Kept here is only the CDR3 DNA, which spans 39 bases and is read in frame from base 1. The library came from PCR. Sequencing took place on an Illumina HiSeq 2500. TCR libraries were prepared with molecular barcoding, using unique molecular identifiers to normalize TCRbeta repertoire quantification. The public reads were reanalyzed by TCRdb: fastp trimming at Q25, MiXCR alignment, in-frame beta chains only. When rows share a CDR3 protein, they turn into one entry using the most common DNA and genes. For this sample the table gives about 980,000 distinct CDR3 sequences, of which 25% to 35% were detected only once. Over 25% of the sample rests with the top ten.

Recombination joined TRBV5-6 with TRBJ2-7, with the D gene too uncertain to name. This TCR was sampled from a boy in the first two years of life who had a stem cell transplant for SCID, so the T cells may come from the graft donor. This specimen consisted of PBMCs, mostly from graft donor cells, obtained 360 days after TCRalphabeta/CD19-depleted stem cell transplant. The CDR3 corresponds to CATTQRPSYEQYF. The DNA is as follows: TGTGCCACCACACAGAGACCCTCCTACGAGCAGTACTTC.